The clone carrying this TCR beta chain came up a few times. This sample is drawn from a study of blood T cell repertoires in COVID-19. Study-wide background: The United States, Italy and Spain supplied acute and convalescent COVID-19 samples. The cDNA or gDNA used as material had been derived from T cells, B-cell-depleted T cells, or PBMCs.

Per the germline V gene, CDR1 is ENHRY and CDR2 is SYGVKD. The ends were cut back, 7 bases at V and 5 bases at J, with 18 bases in the middle. The CDR3 consists of 14 residues. The authors' processing: For nucleated cells, counts were estimated from reference gene primer amplification. The data were produced by immunoSEQ multiplex PCR, yet TCRdb's version contains in-frame clones alone and is incomplete. V and J calls and clone size are given by that table; D and trimming were obtained from the DNA. The sample records about 98,000 clones, 75% to 85% being singletons. Sequenced input: peripheral blood. The chain links TRBV10-3 to TRBJ2-7; D possibly corresponds to TRBD1 (6 bases). The clonotype originates from a man in his 70s with acute or convalescent COVID-19. CDR3 coding DNA: TGTGCCATCACCGAACCCGGACAGCCGAACGAGCAGTACTTC. Its translation: CAITEPGQPNEQYF.